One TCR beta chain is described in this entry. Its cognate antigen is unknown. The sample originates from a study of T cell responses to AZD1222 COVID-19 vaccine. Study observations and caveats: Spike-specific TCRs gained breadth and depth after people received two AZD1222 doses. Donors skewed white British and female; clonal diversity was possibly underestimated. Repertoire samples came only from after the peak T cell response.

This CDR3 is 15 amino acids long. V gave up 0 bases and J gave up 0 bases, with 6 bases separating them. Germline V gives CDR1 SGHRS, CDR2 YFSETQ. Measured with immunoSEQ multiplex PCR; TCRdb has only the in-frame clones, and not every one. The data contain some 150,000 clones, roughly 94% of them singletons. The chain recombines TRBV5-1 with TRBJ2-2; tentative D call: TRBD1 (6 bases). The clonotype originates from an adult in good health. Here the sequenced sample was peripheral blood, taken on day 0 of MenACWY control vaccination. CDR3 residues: CASSLDRANTGELFF. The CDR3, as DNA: TGCGCCAGCAGCTTGGACAGGGCGAACACCGGGGAGCTGTTTTTT.